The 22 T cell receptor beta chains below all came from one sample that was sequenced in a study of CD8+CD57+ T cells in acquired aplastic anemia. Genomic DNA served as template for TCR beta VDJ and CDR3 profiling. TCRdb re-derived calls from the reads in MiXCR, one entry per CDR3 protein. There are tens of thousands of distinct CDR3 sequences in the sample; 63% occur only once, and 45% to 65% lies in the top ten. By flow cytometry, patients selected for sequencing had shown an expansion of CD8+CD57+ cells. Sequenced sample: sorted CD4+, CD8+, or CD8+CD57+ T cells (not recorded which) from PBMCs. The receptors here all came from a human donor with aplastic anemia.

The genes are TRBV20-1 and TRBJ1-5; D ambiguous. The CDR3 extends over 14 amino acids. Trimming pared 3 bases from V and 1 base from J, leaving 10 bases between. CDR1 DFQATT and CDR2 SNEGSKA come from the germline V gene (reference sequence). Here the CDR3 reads CSARARRSNQPQHF. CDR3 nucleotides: TGCAGTGCTAGGGCAAGGAGGAGCAATCAGCCCCAGCATTTT.

The chain's CDR3 is CASSLAVGGLYGYTF. CDR3 DNA sequence: TGTGCCAGCAGCTTGGCTGTTGGAGGGTTATATGGCTACACCTTC. The chain recombines TRBV5-6 with TRBJ1-2, with unresolved D. The V end lost 0 bases, the J end lost 5 bases, and 14 bases lay between the germline ends. Per germline, CDR1 SGHDT and CDR2 YYEEEE. CDR3 length: 15 amino acids.

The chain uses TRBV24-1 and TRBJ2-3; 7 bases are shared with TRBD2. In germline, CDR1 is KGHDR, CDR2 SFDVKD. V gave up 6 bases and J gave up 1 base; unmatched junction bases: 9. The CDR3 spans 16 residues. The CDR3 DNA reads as TGTGCCACCAGTTCCAGTGGGCTAGCGGGCACAGATACGCAGTATTTT. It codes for CATSSSGLAGTDTQYF.

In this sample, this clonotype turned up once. CDR3 loop: CASSDVGGVDSGLYGYTF. Written as DNA, the CDR3 is TGTGCCAGTAGTGATGTTGGTGGAGTGGACAGTGGACTCTATGGCTACACCTTC. The chain has TRBV19 and TRBJ1-2; a possible D gene is TRBD1 (6 bases). This CDR3 contains 18 residues. Germline V gene sequence: CDR1 LNHDA, CDR2 SQIVND (reference sequence). V was cut by 5 bases and J by 4 bases, with 26 bases left in between.

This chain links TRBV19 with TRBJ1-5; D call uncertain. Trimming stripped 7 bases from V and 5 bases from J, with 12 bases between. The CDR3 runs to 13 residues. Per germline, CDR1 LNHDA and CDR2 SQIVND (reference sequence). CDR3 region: CASKKGYYQPQHF. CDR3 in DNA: TGTGCCAGTAAGAAGGGCTACTATCAGCCCCAGCATTTT.

The CDR3: CSARRGDYEQYF. CDR3 in DNA: TGCAGTGCTAGACGGGGAGACTACGAGCAGTACTTC. The genes are TRBV20-1 and TRBJ2-7; possible D gene TRBD2, 5 bases. Germline-derived CDR1 and CDR2 are DFQATT and SNEGSKA (reference sequence). V lost 2 bases to trimming and J lost 3 bases, with 8 bases between them. The length of the CDR3 is 12 residues.

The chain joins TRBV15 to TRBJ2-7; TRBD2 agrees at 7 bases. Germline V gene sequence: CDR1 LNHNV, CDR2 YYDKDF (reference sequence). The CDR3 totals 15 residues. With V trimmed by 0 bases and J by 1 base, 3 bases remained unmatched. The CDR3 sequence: CATSREAGLSYEQYF. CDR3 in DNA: TGTGCCACCAGCAGAGAAGCGGGGCTATCCTACGAGCAGTACTTC.

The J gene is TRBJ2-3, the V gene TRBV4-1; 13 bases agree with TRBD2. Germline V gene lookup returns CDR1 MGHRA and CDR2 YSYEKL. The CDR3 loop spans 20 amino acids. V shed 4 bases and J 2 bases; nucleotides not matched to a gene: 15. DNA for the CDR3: TGCGCCAGCAGCCTAAGCCAACTAGCGGGGGGGCCCGAGTTCACAGATACGCAGTATTTT. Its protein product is CASSLSQLAGGPEFTDTQYF.

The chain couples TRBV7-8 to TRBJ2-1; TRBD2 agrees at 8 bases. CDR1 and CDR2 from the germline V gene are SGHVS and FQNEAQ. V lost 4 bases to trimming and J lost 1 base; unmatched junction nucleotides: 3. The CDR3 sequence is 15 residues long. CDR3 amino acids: CASSSAGGSYNEQFF. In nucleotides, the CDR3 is TGTGCCAGCAGCTCCGCGGGAGGTTCCTACAATGAGCAGTTCTTC.

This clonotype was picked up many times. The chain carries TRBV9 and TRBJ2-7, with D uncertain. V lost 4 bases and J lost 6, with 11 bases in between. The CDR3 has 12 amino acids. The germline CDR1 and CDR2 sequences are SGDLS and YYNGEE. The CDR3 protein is CASSSVESEQYF. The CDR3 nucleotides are TGTGCCAGCAGCTCCGTGGAGTCCGAGCAGTACTTC. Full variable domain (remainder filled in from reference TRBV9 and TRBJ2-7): DSGVTQTPKHLITATGQRVTLRCSPRSGDLSVYWYQQSLDQGLQFLIQYYNGEERAKGNILERFSAQQFPDLHSELNLSSLELGDSALYFCASSSVESEQYFGPGTRLTVT.

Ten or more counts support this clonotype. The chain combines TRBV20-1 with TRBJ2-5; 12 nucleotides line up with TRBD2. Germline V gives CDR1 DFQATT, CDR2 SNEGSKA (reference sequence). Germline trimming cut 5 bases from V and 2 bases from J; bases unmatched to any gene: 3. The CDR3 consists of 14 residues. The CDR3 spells CSAGGLAGQETQYF. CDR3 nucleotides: TGCAGTGCTGGAGGACTAGCGGGGCAAGAGACCCAGTACTTC.

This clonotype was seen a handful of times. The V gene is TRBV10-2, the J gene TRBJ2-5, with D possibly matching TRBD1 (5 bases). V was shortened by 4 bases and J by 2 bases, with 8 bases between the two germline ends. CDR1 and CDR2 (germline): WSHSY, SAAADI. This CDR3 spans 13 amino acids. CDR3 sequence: CASSATGQETQYF. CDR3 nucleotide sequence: TGCGCCAGCAGTGCCACAGGACAAGAGACCCAGTACTTC.

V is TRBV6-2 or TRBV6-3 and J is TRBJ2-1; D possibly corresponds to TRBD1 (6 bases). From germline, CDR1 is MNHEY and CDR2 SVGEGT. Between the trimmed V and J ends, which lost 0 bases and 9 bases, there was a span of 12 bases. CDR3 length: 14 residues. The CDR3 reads CASSYSGAGGEQFF. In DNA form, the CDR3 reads TGTGCCAGCAGTTACTCGGGGGCTGGGGGTGAGCAGTTCTTC.

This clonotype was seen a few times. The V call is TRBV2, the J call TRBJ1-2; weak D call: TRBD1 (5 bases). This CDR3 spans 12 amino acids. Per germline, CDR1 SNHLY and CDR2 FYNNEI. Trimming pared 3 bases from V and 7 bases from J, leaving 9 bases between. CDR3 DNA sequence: TGTGCCAGCAGTGAGGCAGGGTCTGGCTACACCTTC. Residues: CASSEAGSGYTF.

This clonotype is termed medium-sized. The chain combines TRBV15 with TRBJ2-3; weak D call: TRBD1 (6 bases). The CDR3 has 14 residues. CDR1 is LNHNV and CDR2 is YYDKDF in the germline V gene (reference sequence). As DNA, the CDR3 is TGTGCTACCCAGCCAGGACAGACCACAGATACGCAGTATTTT. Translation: CATQPGQTTDTQYF.

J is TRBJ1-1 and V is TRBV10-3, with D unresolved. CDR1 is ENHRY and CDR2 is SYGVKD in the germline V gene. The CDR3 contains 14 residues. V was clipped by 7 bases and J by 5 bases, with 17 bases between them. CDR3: CAIKRGRDGTEAFF. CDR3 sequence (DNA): TGTGCCATCAAAAGAGGAAGGGATGGGACTGAAGCTTTCTTT.

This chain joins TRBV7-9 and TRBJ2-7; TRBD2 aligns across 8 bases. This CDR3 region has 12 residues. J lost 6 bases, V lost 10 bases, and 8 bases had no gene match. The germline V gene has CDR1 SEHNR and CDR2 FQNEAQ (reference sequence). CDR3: CAILRGGSEQYF. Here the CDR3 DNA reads TGTGCCATCCTACGGGGGGGTAGCGAGCAGTACTTC.

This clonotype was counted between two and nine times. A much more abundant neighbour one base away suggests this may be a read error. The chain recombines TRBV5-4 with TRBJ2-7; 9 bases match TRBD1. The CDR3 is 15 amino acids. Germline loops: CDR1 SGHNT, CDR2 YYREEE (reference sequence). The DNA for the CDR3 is TGTGCCTGCAGCTTGGGAGACAGGGGGGAGAGGGAGCAGTACTTC. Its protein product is CACSLGDRGEREQYF.

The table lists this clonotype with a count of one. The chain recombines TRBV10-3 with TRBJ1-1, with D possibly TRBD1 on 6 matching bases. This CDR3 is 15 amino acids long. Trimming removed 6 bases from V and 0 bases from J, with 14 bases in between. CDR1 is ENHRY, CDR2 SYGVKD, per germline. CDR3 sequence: CAISERDTLNTEAFF. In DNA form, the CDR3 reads TGTGCCATCAGCGAAAGGGACACCCTGAACACTGAAGCTTTCTTT.

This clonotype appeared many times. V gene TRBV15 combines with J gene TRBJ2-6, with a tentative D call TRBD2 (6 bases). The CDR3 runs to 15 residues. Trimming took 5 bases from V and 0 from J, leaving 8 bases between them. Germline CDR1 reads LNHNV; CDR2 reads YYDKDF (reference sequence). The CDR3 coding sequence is TGTGCCACCAGCGGGGGGAACTCTGGGGCCAACGTCCTGACTTTC. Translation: CATSGGNSGANVLTF.

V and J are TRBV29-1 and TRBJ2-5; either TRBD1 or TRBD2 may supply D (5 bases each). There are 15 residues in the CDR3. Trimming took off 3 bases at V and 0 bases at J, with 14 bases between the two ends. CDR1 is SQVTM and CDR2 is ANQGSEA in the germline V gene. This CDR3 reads CSVEGVSGYQETQYF. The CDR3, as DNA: TGCAGCGTTGAGGGAGTTTCAGGGTACCAAGAGACCCAGTACTTC.

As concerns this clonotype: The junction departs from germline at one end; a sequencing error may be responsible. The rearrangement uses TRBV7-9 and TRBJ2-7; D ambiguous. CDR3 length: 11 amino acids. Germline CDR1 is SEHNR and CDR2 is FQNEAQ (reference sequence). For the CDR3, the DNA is TGTGCCAGCAGCGCGACCTACGAGCGGTACTTC. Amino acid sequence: CASSATYERYF.